The rows below give T cell receptor beta chains drawn from one sample of a study of persistence of HIV-infected CD4 T cells. The antigens for these receptors are not known. Some clones are missing from TCRdb's copy, which holds only in-frame ones; the method was immunoSEQ multiplex PCR. The sample lists some 30,000 clones; more than 75% were seen once. Sample: CD4+ T cells sorted from PBMCs after 18-hour stimulation, taken from a patient who received antiretroviral therapy. The receptors originated from an adult woman with HIV who was CMV-seropositive. CDR3s include the opening cysteine and the closing phenylalanine or tryptophan. Each record gives: V gene, J gene, D gene, clone size, CDR3 protein, CDR3 DNA. A D gene is named only where the DNA matches it firmly. Size tells how often a clone was seen (once, few, many) or the class of an expanded clone, and some rows leave it out.

v_gene: TRBV28; j_gene: TRBJ1-1; d_gene: -; abundance: -; CDR3aa: CASKRVGPTEAFF; CDR3nt: TGTGCCAGCAAGCGGGTGGGGCCCACTGAAGCTTTCTTT
v_gene: TRBV30; j_gene: TRBJ1-5; d_gene: -; abundance: -; CDR3aa: CAWSSWVPGSNQPQHF; CDR3nt: TGTGCCTGGAGCTCGTGGGTCCCGGGGAGCAATCAGCCCCAGCATTTT
v_gene: TRBV11-2; j_gene: TRBJ2-2; d_gene: -; abundance: -; CDR3aa: CASSLRGRGGELFF; CDR3nt: TGTGCCAGCAGCTTGCGAGGACGGGGCGGGGAGCTGTTTTTT
v_gene: TRBV7-2; j_gene: TRBJ2-5; d_gene: TRBD2; abundance: -; CDR3aa: CASSIASSGGLETQYF; CDR3nt: TGTGCCAGCAGCATTGCCTCTAGCGGGGGGTTAGAGACCCAGTACTTC
v_gene: TRBV5-1; j_gene: TRBJ2-1; d_gene: -; abundance: -; CDR3aa: CASSLNTGNRAYNEQFF; CDR3nt: TGCGCCAGCAGCTTGAATACAGGGAATCGTGCCTACAATGAGCAGTTCTTC
v_gene: TRBV6-5; j_gene: TRBJ1-2; d_gene: -; abundance: few; CDR3aa: CASRQTGISTF; CDR3nt: TGTGCCAGCAGGCAAACAGGGATTTCTACCTTC
v_gene: TRBV19; j_gene: TRBJ1-2; d_gene: TRBD1; abundance: -; CDR3aa: CASSIGKRDRLYGYTF; CDR3nt: TGTGCCAGTAGTATAGGAAAACGGGACAGGCTCTATGGCTACACCTTC
v_gene: TRBV5-8; j_gene: TRBJ1-2; d_gene: TRBD1; abundance: -; CDR3aa: CASSLGGTGNNYGYTF; CDR3nt: TGTGCCAGCAGCTTGGGGGGGACAGGAAATAACTATGGCTACACCTTC
v_gene: TRBV6-5; j_gene: TRBJ2-1; d_gene: -; abundance: -; CDR3aa: CASSYLGESSYNEQFF; CDR3nt: TGTGCCAGCAGTTACCTGGGGGAGAGCTCCTACAATGAGCAGTTCTTC
v_gene: TRBV9; j_gene: TRBJ2-6; d_gene: -; abundance: -; CDR3aa: CASSVGPGANVLTF; CDR3nt: TGTGCCAGCAGCGTAGGACCTGGGGCCAACGTCCTGACTTTC
v_gene: TRBV18; j_gene: TRBJ1-2; d_gene: TRBD1; abundance: -; CDR3aa: CASSLDRVGSNYGYTF; CDR3nt: TGTGCCAGCTCCCTTGACAGGGTCGGGAGTAACTATGGCTACACCTTC
v_gene: TRBV10-3; j_gene: TRBJ1-2; d_gene: -; abundance: -; CDR3aa: CAISEEGFNGYTF; CDR3nt: TGTGCCATCAGTGAGGAAGGGTTTAATGGCTACACCTTC
v_gene: TRBV19; j_gene: TRBJ2-5; d_gene: -; abundance: -; CDR3aa: CASSQGQGTLYQETQYF; CDR3nt: TGTGCCAGTAGTCAGGGCCAGGGGACCTTGTACCAAGAGACCCAGTACTTC
v_gene: TRBV12-5; j_gene: TRBJ1-6; d_gene: -; abundance: -; CDR3aa: CASGSVGPGSPLHF; CDR3nt: TGTGCTAGTGGTTCAGTGGGCCCGGGTTCACCCCTCCACTTT
v_gene: TRBV11-2; j_gene: TRBJ2-7; d_gene: -; abundance: -; CDR3aa: CASSLGVGDGSKEQYF; CDR3nt: TGTGCCAGCAGCTTAGGGGTGGGGGACGGCAGTAAGGAGCAGTACTTC
v_gene: TRBV30; j_gene: TRBJ1-1; d_gene: -; abundance: -; CDR3aa: CAWSRGGEAFF; CDR3nt: TGTGCCTGGAGTCGGGGTGGGGAAGCTTTCTTT
v_gene: TRBV29-1; j_gene: TRBJ1-1; d_gene: TRBD1; abundance: once; CDR3aa: CSVDEGQGRTEAFF; CDR3nt: TGCAGCGTTGATGAGGGACAGGGAAGAACTGAAGCTTTCTTT
v_gene: TRBV15; j_gene: TRBJ1-5; d_gene: TRBD1; abundance: few; CDR3aa: CATSRDRTGVRNQPQHF; CDR3nt: TGTGCCACCAGCAGAGATCGGACAGGGGTGCGCAATCAGCCCCAGCATTTT
v_gene: TRBV5-1; j_gene: TRBJ1-1; d_gene: -; abundance: -; CDR3aa: CASSSEWGNTEAFF; CDR3nt: TGCGCCAGCAGCTCCGAGTGGGGGAACACTGAAGCTTTCTTT
v_gene: TRBV19; j_gene: TRBJ2-2; d_gene: TRBD1; abundance: -; CDR3aa: CASRRRDRGSNTGELFF; CDR3nt: TGTGCCAGTAGACGGAGGGACAGGGGATCGAACACCGGGGAGCTGTTTTTT
v_gene: TRBV5-1; j_gene: TRBJ2-3; d_gene: -; abundance: -; CDR3aa: CASSFTGHPTDTQYF; CDR3nt: TGCGCCAGCAGCTTTACGGGACACCCCACAGATACGCAGTATTTT
v_gene: TRBV2; j_gene: TRBJ1-1; d_gene: TRBD1; abundance: -; CDR3aa: CASIRGQENTEAFF; CDR3nt: TGTGCCAGCATCAGGGGGCAGGAGAACACTGAAGCTTTCTTT
v_gene: TRBV20-1; j_gene: TRBJ2-4; d_gene: -; abundance: -; CDR3aa: CSAPDLNIQYF; CDR3nt: TGCAGTGCCCCGGACTTAAACATTCAGTACTTC